This is a list of T cell receptor beta chains from one sample in a study of blood T cell repertoires in COVID-19. Assay used: immunoSEQ multiplex PCR; TCRdb lists only in-frame clones, some missing. The sample lists around 180,000 clones; 85% to 90% were seen once. The sequenced sample was peripheral blood. Receptors originate from a man in his 70s with active or convalescent COVID-19. The CDR3 runs from the conserved cysteine through the conserved F or W. A D gene is named only where the DNA matches it firmly. Rows may omit the clone size; those that give it use once, few, many or a size class.

cdr3_nt	cdr3_aa	d_call	v_call	clone_size	j_call
TGTGCCAGCAGTTTGCTCGACAGGGCGATTACTGAAGCTTTCTTT	CASSLLDRAITEAFF	TRBD1	TRBV6-2/TRBV6-3	-	TRBJ1-1
TGTGCCAGCAGCTTAGAGGGACAGGGGTATGGCTACACCTTC	CASSLEGQGYGYTF	TRBD1	TRBV13	-	TRBJ1-2
TGTGCCAGCAGTGAAGCAATAGCGGGAGTAAACATTCAGTACTTC	CASSEAIAGVNIQYF	TRBD2	TRBV2	once	TRBJ2-4
TGCGCCAGCAGTGGTTCCGGGACAGGGTTTTCCTACAATGAGCAGTTCTTC	CASSGSGTGFSYNEQFF	TRBD1	TRBV10-1	-	TRBJ2-1
TGTGCCAGCAGCGTCGACAGCGATCAGCCCCAGCATTTT	CASSVDSDQPQHF	-	TRBV9	-	TRBJ1-5
TGTGCCAGTAGATTTGGGGGCAACCAGCCCCAGCATTTT	CASRFGGNQPQHF	-	TRBV19	-	TRBJ1-5
TGTGCCAGCTCACCGGCGGACAGGATAAACACTGAAGCTTTCTTT	CASSPADRINTEAFF	TRBD1	TRBV18	few	TRBJ1-1
TGTGCCAGCAGTTACGGGGCGGGAGGGTACGATACGCAGTATTTT	CASSYGAGGYDTQYF	TRBD2	TRBV6-2/TRBV6-3	-	TRBJ2-3
TGTGCCAGCAGCAGACAGGAGGCGAACACTGAAGCTTTCTTT	CASSRQEANTEAFF	-	TRBV5-5	-	TRBJ1-1
TGTGCCAGCATCGGAGAGAGAGCGCGAACGACTGAAGCTTTCTTT	CASIGERARTTEAFF	-	TRBV25-1	-	TRBJ1-1
TGTGCCAGCAGCTTCACAGGGCGGACTGAAGCTTTCTTT	CASSFTGRTEAFF	-	TRBV7-9	-	TRBJ1-1
TGTGCTAGTGGCTCCCCACCTACGTATAGTGGCTACACCTTC	CASGSPPTYSGYTF	-	TRBV12-5	-	TRBJ1-2
TGTGCCAGCTCACCAGTCAGCCAGGGGGCAGCTTTCTTT	CASSPVSQGAAFF	TRBD1	TRBV18	few	TRBJ1-1
TGCGCCAGCAAGGCCCTCCGAGGACAGGGGGTTTCGAACACCGGGGAGCTGTTTTTT	CASKALRGQGVSNTGELFF	TRBD1	TRBV5-1	-	TRBJ2-2
TGTGCCAGCAGTTCACCTCGGGAGGTACTCTACAATGAGCAGTTCTTC	CASSSPREVLYNEQFF	TRBD2	TRBV28	-	TRBJ2-1
TGTGCCAGCAGTTTTCCCGGGGGAAACTACAATGAGCAGTTCTTC	CASSFPGGNYNEQFF	-	TRBV28	-	TRBJ2-1
TGTGCCAGCAGGGGCGACAGCTATGGCTACACCTTC	CASRGDSYGYTF	-	TRBV28	-	TRBJ1-2
TGCGCCAGCTCCTCCGGGAAAGGGTTTGGCACTGAAGCTTTCTTT	CASSSGKGFGTEAFF	-	TRBV5-1	once	TRBJ1-1
TGCGCCAGCAGAGAACAGGGGGCGTCCTACAATGAGCAGTTCTTC	CASREQGASYNEQFF	TRBD1	TRBV4-3	once	TRBJ2-1
TGTGCCAGCAGCGGAGCTCGGAGCTCCTATAATTCACCCCTCCACTTT	CASSGARSSYNSPLHF	-	TRBV11-2	-	TRBJ1-6
TGTGCCACCAGTGAGGGTCTAGCGGGAGGCCACCAAGAGACCCAGTACTTC	CATSEGLAGGHQETQYF	TRBD2	TRBV24-1	-	TRBJ2-5
TGTGCCAGCAGCCCCCCCCTAGGCAATACGCAGTATTTT	CASSPPLGNTQYF	-	TRBV7-2	-	TRBJ2-3
TGTGCCAGCAGCCAGGATGGACTAGCGGTAAATGAGCAGTTCTTC	CASSQDGLAVNEQFF	TRBD2	TRBV14	-	TRBJ2-1
TGTGCCAGGGCTGGGACAGGGTCTAACTATGGCTACACCTTC	CARAGTGSNYGYTF	TRBD1	TRBV2	-	TRBJ1-2
TGTGCCAGCTCACTAAATTTTGGGGGCAATGAAAAACTGTTTTTT	CASSLNFGGNEKLFF	-	TRBV18	-	TRBJ1-4
TGTGCCAGCTCACCACCGGGCAGGGGTAATGAAAAACTGTTTTTT	CASSPPGRGNEKLFF	-	TRBV18	-	TRBJ1-4
TGCGCCAGCAGCTTGGGAGCCCGCTCTAGCACAGATACGCAGTATTTT	CASSLGARSSTDTQYF	-	TRBV5-1	-	TRBJ2-3
TGCAGCGTGTATGGGACAGGGGGCTTGGGCGGGGAGCTGTTTTTT	CSVYGTGGLGGELFF	TRBD1	TRBV29-1	-	TRBJ2-2
TGTGCCAGCAGAGAAGCGGGAGAAGGATACGAGCAGTACTTC	CASREAGEGYEQYF	TRBD2	TRBV28	-	TRBJ2-7
TGCGCCAGCAGCCGACTAGCGGGGGTTGCGAACACCGGGGAGCTGTTTTTT	CASSRLAGVANTGELFF	TRBD2	TRBV5-1	few	TRBJ2-2
TGTGCCAGCAGTGAAGCGCCTAGCGGGAGGACCCAGTACTTC	CASSEAPSGRTQYF	TRBD2	TRBV2	-	TRBJ2-5
TGTGCCAGCAGCCCTCGGCCGGGGCGGGAGAACACCGGGGAGCTGTTTTTT	CASSPRPGRENTGELFF	-	TRBV11-3	-	TRBJ2-2
TGTGCCAGCAGCTCCACGGGATCTCAGCCCCAGCATTTT	CASSSTGSQPQHF	-	TRBV7-2	-	TRBJ1-5
TGCAGCGTTGGGGGAGGGACGCCGAACACTGAAGCTTTCTTT	CSVGGGTPNTEAFF	-	TRBV29-1	-	TRBJ1-1
TGTGCCTCCTCAAGACAGGGGGCAACAGATACGCAGTATTTT	CASSRQGATDTQYF	TRBD1	TRBV19	-	TRBJ2-3
TGTGCCAGCAGTGCTCCGGGACAGGGTGACTATGGCTACACCTTC	CASSAPGQGDYGYTF	TRBD1	TRBV27	-	TRBJ1-2
TGTGCCACCAGCCCACCCGGGAGGCAGGGAGGGGAGACCCAGTACTTC	CATSPPGRQGGETQYF	TRBD2	TRBV15	-	TRBJ2-5
TGTGCCAGCAGTTCCTTTACAGGGAAGGAGAACACTGAAGCTTTCTTT	CASSSFTGKENTEAFF	-	TRBV6-5	-	TRBJ1-1
TGCGCCAGCAGCTTGGGTACTAGCGGATACAATGAGCAGTTCTTC	CASSLGTSGYNEQFF	TRBD2	TRBV5-1	-	TRBJ2-1
TGTGCCACCAGTGAAACGGGATCAGCCCGGGGCACCGGGGAGCTGTTTTTT	CATSETGSARGTGELFF	-	TRBV24-1	few	TRBJ2-2
TGTGCCAGCAGCTTCCGACAGGGTGGTGGTTCACCCCTCCACTTT	CASSFRQGGGSPLHF	TRBD1	TRBV9	-	TRBJ1-6
TGTGCCAGCAGCTTGGGACAGGGGGCCTACGAGCAGTACTTC	CASSLGQGAYEQYF	TRBD1	TRBV7-9	-	TRBJ2-7
TGTGCCAGCAGCTTAGTTCCCCTAGCGGGAGCCCCGAGCTCCTACGAGCAGTACTTC	CASSLVPLAGAPSSYEQYF	TRBD2	TRBV7-2	-	TRBJ2-7
TGTGCCAGCAGCTTAGACCGACAGCCAACTAATGAAAAACTGTTTTTT	CASSLDRQPTNEKLFF	-	TRBV7-9	-	TRBJ1-4
TGTGCCAGTAGCCCCAGGGGCGCAGGGATTAGTCAGCCCCAGCATTTT	CASSPRGAGISQPQHF	-	TRBV19	once	TRBJ1-5
TGTGCCAGCAGTCCCTACAGGGATCCCTACGAGCAGTACTTC	CASSPYRDPYEQYF	-	TRBV27	-	TRBJ2-7
TGTGCCAGCAGCTTAAAGCCTAGCACAGATACGCAGTATTTT	CASSLKPSTDTQYF	-	TRBV13	-	TRBJ2-3
TGTGCCAGCAGGACCGGGACAGGCACCGGGGAGCTGTTTTTT	CASRTGTGTGELFF	TRBD1	TRBV2	-	TRBJ2-2
TGTGCCAGCTCTTCCGGGACAGGGGGGAATGGCTACACCTTC	CASSSGTGGNGYTF	TRBD1	TRBV18	-	TRBJ1-2
TGTGCCAGCAGTTTTGGACAGGACACTGAAGCTTTCTTT	CASSFGQDTEAFF	TRBD1	TRBV12-3/TRBV12-4	-	TRBJ1-1
TGTGCCAGCAGCTTAGCGAGCGGCCCAGGGGGAGCCTCCTACAATGAGCAGTTCTTC	CASSLASGPGGASYNEQFF	TRBD1	TRBV7-8	-	TRBJ2-1
TGCGCCAGCAGCTTGCCCGGGACAGGGGGCGATTCACCCCTCCACTTT	CASSLPGTGGDSPLHF	TRBD1	TRBV5-1	-	TRBJ1-6
TGTGCCAGCAGCACAGGGGGCTTCACTGAAGCTTTCTTT	CASSTGGFTEAFF	TRBD1	TRBV13	-	TRBJ1-1
TGTGCCAGACGGAGACCCCACGAGCAGTACTTC	CARRRPHEQYF	-	TRBV6-5	few	TRBJ2-7
TGTGCCACGGGTCCCGGGGGAAGCTCCTATAATTCACCCCTCCACTTT	CATGPGGSSYNSPLHF	-	TRBV28	-	TRBJ1-6
TGTGCCAGCAGTTCCCAGACCGGGGAGCTGTTTTTT	CASSSQTGELFF	-	TRBV6-6	-	TRBJ2-2
TGTGCCAGTAGCTTGGGACAGGGCAGGGCTGAAGCTTTCTTT	CASSLGQGRAEAFF	TRBD1	TRBV19	-	TRBJ1-1
TGTGCCAGCAGGTTAGGACTAGACGAGCAGTACTTC	CASRLGLDEQYF	TRBD2	TRBV5-6	once	TRBJ2-7
TGTGCCAGCCATACTCCCGGGACAGGGGACTATGGCTACACCTTC	CASHTPGTGDYGYTF	TRBD1	TRBV19	few	TRBJ1-2